The next 21 T cell receptor beta chains were all read from a single sample in a study of regulatory T cells in long-lasting Graves disease. Stated time point: persistent/refractory GD, antithyroid drugs over 5 years with positive TRAb. Generation of the TCR library employed RNA extracted from PBMCs. Building the TCR beta libraries relied on iRepertoire HTBI primers, and CDR3 regions underwent Arm-PCR. Using its own MiXCR run on the multiplex PCR reads, TCRdb lists one record per CDR3 protein. The sample contains fewer than 550,000 distinct CDR3 sequences, roughly 21% of which appear only once. The input for sequencing was peripheral blood mononuclear cells (PBMCs), taken when the disease was refractory, from a patient treated with antithyroid drugs. The source is a female donor with Graves disease.

The chain carries TRBV9 and TRBJ1-4; a possible D gene is TRBD1 (5 bases). The CDR3 length is 12 residues. Trimming left V 2 bases short and J 10 bases short, with 9 bases between. Germline CDR1 reads SGDLS; CDR2 reads YYNGEE. As DNA, the CDR3 is TGTGCCAGCAGCGTCCAGGGTGGAAAACTGTTTTTT. As protein: CASSVQGGKLFF.

This clonotype was seen a handful of times. This chain uses TRBV3-1 with TRBJ2-2; TRBD2 is a possible D gene (6 bases). Germline V gene lookup returns CDR1 LGHDT and CDR2 YNNKEL (reference sequence). V was clipped by 0 bases and J by 1 base, with 15 bases between them. The CDR3 sequence is 18 residues long. The CDR3: CASSQEPVRGGNTGELFF. In DNA form, the CDR3 reads TGTGCCAGCAGCCAAGAACCAGTAAGGGGAGGGAACACCGGGGAGCTGTTTTTT.

The gene calls are TRBV20-1 and TRBJ2-3, with a possible D match to TRBD1 (7 bases). Germline V gene sequence: CDR1 DFQATT, CDR2 SNEGSKA (reference sequence). The CDR3 length is 13 residues. V lost 3 bases and J 3 bases, leaving 10 bases between the germline ends. The chain's CDR3 is CSASQGGTDTQYF. The CDR3 DNA follows: TGCAGTGCTAGCCAGGGGGGTACAGATACGCAGTATTTT.

This clonotype was detected only a few times. The chain recombines TRBV6-5 with TRBJ2-4, with D perhaps matching TRBD1 (6 bases). The CDR3 totals 16 residues. Trimming pared 2 bases from V and 8 bases from J, leaving 19 bases between. Germline V lookup: CDR1 MNHEY, CDR2 SVGAGI. The chain's CDR3 is CASSYAGRGLVDIQYF. The CDR3 nucleotides are TGTGCCAGCAGTTACGCGGGCAGGGGATTGGTGGACATTCAGTACTTC.

This rearrangement joins TRBV11-2 to TRBJ2-5; no clear D gene. The CDR3 covers 12 residues. Per germline, CDR1 SGHAT and CDR2 FQNNGV. V was trimmed by 0 bases and J by 6 bases, leaving 5 bases between them. CDR3 coding DNA: TGTGCCAGCAGCTTAGATCTTAAGACCCAGTACTTC. The encoded protein is CASSLDLKTQYF. Together with reference TRBV11-2 and TRBJ2-5, the CDR3 gives the full variable domain: EAGVAQSPRYKIIEKRQSVAFWCNPISGHATLYWYQQILGQGPKLLIQFQNNGVVDDSQLPKDRFSAERLKGVDSTLKIQPAKLEDSAVYLCASSLDLKTQYFGPGTRLLVL.

The chain combines TRBV5-4 with TRBJ2-7; 14 positions agree with TRBD2. The CDR3 is 15 residues long. V shed 4 bases and J 4 bases; nucleotides not matched to a gene: 4. Germline-derived CDR1 and CDR2 are SGHNT and YYREEE (reference sequence). The DNA for the CDR3 is TGTGCCAGCAGCCAGGGGACTAGCGGGGGATACGAGCAGTACTTC. Translating it yields CASSQGTSGGYEQYF.

This clonotype was picked up a small number of times. V gene TRBV20-1 combines with J gene TRBJ1-3; D possibly corresponds to TRBD1 (5 bases). Germline V lookup: CDR1 DFQATT, CDR2 SNEGSKA (reference sequence). The CDR3 has 15 amino acids. V lost 0 bases and J lost 4, with 13 bases in between. The CDR3, as DNA: TGCAGTGCTAGAGATTCAGGGTCCGGCGGAAACACCATATATTTT. Translating gives CSARDSGSGGNTIYF.

The chain couples TRBV30 to TRBJ1-1; TRBD1 is a possible D gene (5 bases). Germline CDR1 reads GTSNPN; CDR2 reads SVGIG (reference sequence). Trimming removed 8 bases at V and 2 bases at J, with 15 bases between. The CDR3 has 13 residues. The CDR3 coding sequence is TGTGCCGCTGGCCCCGGGGGTAACACTGAAGCTTTCTTT. The encoded protein is CAAGPGGNTEAFF.

The CDR3 sequence is CASSPPLVRREAFF. CDR3 nucleotide sequence: TGTGCCAGCAGTCCCCCCCTCGTCCGACGGGAAGCTTTCTTT. The rearrangement joins TRBV6-1 to TRBJ1-1; D gene ambiguous. With 5 bases removed from V and 8 bases from J, the gap between germline ends came to 18 bases. Germline CDR1 reads MNHNS; CDR2 reads SASEGT. The CDR3 sequence is 14 residues long.

The rearrangement joins TRBV28 to TRBJ1-2; 9 bases are shared with TRBD1. Trimming removed 5 bases from V and 6 bases from J; junction bases left unmatched: 7. The CDR3 is made up of 14 amino acids. CDR1 and CDR2 (germline): MDHEN, SYDVKM. As DNA, the CDR3 is TGTGCCAGCAGTCCGACAGGGGGAAGACATGGCTACACCTTC. Translated, it gives CASSPTGGRHGYTF.

This clonotype was counted only a few times. V usage is TRBV28 and J usage is TRBJ2-6; D possibly uses TRBD1 or TRBD2 (5 bases each). Germline-derived CDR1 and CDR2 are MDHEN and SYDVKM. This CDR3 region has 15 residues. V shed 7 bases and J shed 0 bases, with 10 bases lying between them. CDR3 in DNA: TGTGCCAGCAACCAGAGGGGCTCTGGGGCCAACGTCCTGACTTTC. Its protein is CASNQRGSGANVLTF.

This clonotype turned up a few times. This may stem from a read error, because a much larger clone lies one nucleotide away. The gene calls are TRBV6-2 or TRBV6-3 and TRBJ1-2; 7 nucleotides line up with TRBD1. V was pared by 4 bases and J by 6 bases, with 11 bases of the junction left unmatched. Germline V gene data show CDR1 as MNHEY and CDR2 as SVGEGT. The CDR3 is 15 amino acids. The CDR3 sequence is CASSWATGDANGYTF. CDR3 bases: TGTGCCAGCAGTTGGGCTACAGGGGATGCTAATGGCTACACCTTC.

The rearrangement joins TRBV25-1 to TRBJ2-7, with 13 bases fitting TRBD2. Germline CDR1 reads MGHDK; CDR2 reads SYGVNS. The CDR3 spans 15 residues. Trimming removed 3 bases from V and 5 bases from J; junction bases left unmatched: 4. The CDR3 sequence is CASSDPGTSGDEQYF. CDR3 in DNA: TGTGCCAGCAGTGATCCCGGGACTAGCGGGGACGAGCAGTACTTC.

This clonotype was observed at least ten times. The chain carries TRBV12-3 or TRBV12-4 and TRBJ2-7; the D gene is possibly TRBD2 (5 bases). Trimming shortened V by 6 bases and J by 5 bases, and 11 bases separated the two germline ends. The CDR3 runs 12 residues. The CDR3 loop is CASSLIGNEQYF. CDR3 nucleotides: TGTGCCAGCAGCTTGATCGGGAACGAGCAGTACTTC.

V is TRBV20-1 and J is TRBJ2-5; 7 bases map to TRBD1. Germline assignment: CDR1 DFQATT and CDR2 SNEGSKA (reference sequence). The CDR3 has 13 residues. The junction had 2 bases not matched to a gene; V was cut back by 0 bases and J by 4 bases. DNA of the CDR3: TGCAGTGCTAGAGACAGGGGGAGAGAGACCCAGTACTTC. Translated, it gives CSARDRGRETQYF.

This clonotype was picked up a small number of times. The rearrangement joins TRBV19 to TRBJ1-1; D may be TRBD1 (6 bases). The CDR3 is made up of 12 amino acids. Deletions cut 9 bases from V and 6 bases from J, with 14 bases between. Per germline, CDR1 LNHDA and CDR2 SQIVND (reference sequence). CDR3 coding DNA: TGTGCCAGACCGGGACAAGGCCCTGAAGCTTTCTTT. It specifies CARPGQGPEAFF. Supplemented by reference TRBV19 and TRBJ1-1, the full variable domain reads DGGITQSPKYLFRKEGQNVTLSCEQNLNHDAMYWYRQDPGQGLRLIYYSQIVNDFQKGDIAEGYSVSREKKESFPLTVTSAQKNPTAFYLCARPGQGPEAFFGQGTRLTVV.

This clonotype was counted only a few times. The genes are TRBV12-3 or TRBV12-4 and TRBJ2-3, with 14 bases lining up with TRBD2. V lost 6 bases and J lost 1; bases outside the gene matches: 9. CDR3 length: 18 residues. The DNA of the CDR3 is TGTGCCAGCAGGTGGGGACTAGCGGGAGCCGAGGGCACAGATACGCAGTATTTT. Its protein is CASRWGLAGAEGTDTQYF.

This rearrangement joins TRBV5-1 to TRBJ2-5; no definite D call. Per germline, CDR1 SGHRS and CDR2 YFSETQ. The CDR3 is 13 amino acids. V shed 1 base and J shed 3 bases, with 7 bases lying between them. DNA for the CDR3: TGCGCCAGCAGCTTGACAGAAAAAGAGACCCAGTACTTC. The encoded protein is CASSLTEKETQYF.

This clonotype showed up just a few times. The rearrangement joins TRBV6-2 or TRBV6-3 to TRBJ2-7; a weak D match, TRBD1 (5 bases). The germline V and J ends were trimmed by 2 bases and 3 bases, with 17 bases remaining between them. CDR1 and CDR2 from the germline V gene are MNHEY and SVGEGT. This CDR3 contains 16 residues. The CDR3 is CASSYAETGHYYEQYF. In DNA form, the CDR3 reads TGTGCCAGCAGTTACGCCGAAACAGGCCACTACTACGAGCAGTACTTC.

V and J are TRBV7-9 and TRBJ1-2, with D possibly TRBD1 on 6 matching bases. V was shortened by 8 bases and J by 6 bases, with 16 bases between the two germline ends. Germline V lookup: CDR1 SEHNR, CDR2 FQNEAQ (reference sequence). The CDR3 is 13 amino acids. Here the CDR3 DNA reads TGTGCCAGCTCACCTCGGGGGGGCGATGGCTACACCTTC. It specifies CASSPRGGDGYTF.

This clonotype was counted only a few times. The rearrangement uses TRBV29-1 and TRBJ2-7; D is perhaps TRBD1 (5 bases). The CDR3 length is 14 residues. Trimming took 3 bases from V and 3 from J, leaving 15 bases between them. Per germline, CDR1 SQVTM and CDR2 ANQGSEA. The CDR3 reads CSVDRQGLGYEQYF. The CDR3 DNA reads as TGCAGCGTTGATCGGCAGGGTCTTGGCTACGAGCAGTACTTC.